This T cell receptor (beta chain) was found in a study of cytomegalovirus exposure and HLA in healthy donors. General study points: The authors enumerated roughly 160 TCR beta chains as linked to cytomegalovirus.

PCR primers comprised 60 Vbeta and 13 Jbeta primers. The protocol was immunoSEQ multiplex PCR, while the TCRdb copy is restricted to in-frame clones and leaves out a portion. The data hold 50,000 or so clones, with around 80% observed a single time. CDR3 length: 14 amino acids. Germline V gene data show CDR1 as LNHDA and CDR2 as SQIVND (reference sequence). V dropped 3 bases and J dropped 4 bases, with 12 bases sitting between them. Of note for this clone: What it binds is not known.

The chain couples TRBV19 to TRBJ1-1; a weak D match, TRBD1 (5 bases). Material: PBMCs. The receptor's source is a boy aged 10-17 years in good health and CMV-seropositive. The CDR3 nucleotides read TGTGCCAGTAGTATCGGAGGGGCTGCCACTGAAGCTTTCTTT. This encodes CASSIGGAATEAFF.